These 17 T cell receptor beta chains originate from one sample sequenced in a study of a mutant IDH1 vaccine in newly diagnosed glioma. Measured with immunoSEQ multiplex PCR; TCRdb has only the in-frame clones, and not every one. The sample has around 40,000 clones, 80% to 85% seen once; the top ten hold 2% to 2.5%. As to time point: week 11, during vaccination. The vaccine gave 300 ug of a 20-mer mutant IDH1 peptide subcutaneously per dose. These receptors lack a known antigen. This specimen was PBMCs, taken from a glioma patient whose treatment included an IDH1 peptide vaccine. These receptors all come from a man aged 35 to 55 with glioma.

V usage is TRBV7-9 and J usage is TRBJ2-7, with a possible D match to TRBD1 (5 bases). Germline V gene sequence: CDR1 SEHNR, CDR2 FQNEAQ (reference sequence). There are 14 residues in the CDR3. V lost 3 bases and J 2 bases, leaving 11 bases between the germline ends. CDR3 residues: CASSFVKGTYEQYF. CDR3 sequence (DNA): TGTGCCAGCAGCTTCGTCAAGGGGACCTACGAGCAGTACTTC. The variable domain in full, completed from reference TRBV7-9 and TRBJ2-7, reads DTGVSQNPRHKITKRGQNVTFRCDPISEHNRLYWYRQTLGQGPEFLTYFQNEAQLEKSRLLSDRFSAERPKGSFSTLEIQRTEQGDSAMYLCASSFVKGTYEQYFGPGTRLTVT.

This clone was observed once. The chain couples TRBV19 to TRBJ2-3; D might be TRBD2 (5 bases). The V end lost 4 bases, the J end lost 10 bases, and 15 bases lay between the germline ends. The CDR3 spans 13 residues. Germline loops: CDR1 LNHDA, CDR2 SQIVND (reference sequence). The CDR3 here is CASSTPTTNPQYF. CDR3 in DNA: TGTGCCAGTAGTACTCCCACGACTAATCCGCAGTATTTT.

The chain combines TRBV10-3 with TRBJ2-5; tentative D call: TRBD1 (5 bases). Germline V lookup: CDR1 ENHRY, CDR2 SYGVKD. The CDR3 is made up of 12 amino acids. V gave up 10 bases and J gave up 1 base, with 10 bases separating them. The CDR3 DNA follows: TGTGCCAAGGACACTGGCCAAGAGACCCAGTACTTC. This gives the protein CAKDTGQETQYF.

The CDR3, as DNA: TGTGCCAGTAGCACGACAGGATATAGCAATCAGCCCCAGCATTTT. Protein sequence: CASSTTGYSNQPQHF. The gene calls are TRBV19 and TRBJ1-5; tentative D call: TRBD1 (6 bases). The CDR3 contains 15 residues. In germline, CDR1 is LNHDA, CDR2 SQIVND (reference sequence). V was clipped by 6 bases and J by 0 bases, with 12 bases between them.

The chain joins TRBV28 to TRBJ1-5; D unresolved. V lost 2 bases and J 5 bases, leaving 7 bases between the germline ends. This CDR3 is built from 13 residues. Germline V CDR1 and CDR2: MDHEN, SYDVKM. Written as DNA, the CDR3 is TGTGCCAGCAGTTTAGTTTTGTATCAGCCCCAGCATTTT. Its protein product is CASSLVLYQPQHF.

The rearrangement uses TRBV29-1 and TRBJ1-2, with TRBD1 as a possible D gene (6 bases). The CDR3 spans 12 residues. Trimming pared 3 bases from V and 8 bases from J, leaving 13 bases between. Germline assignment: CDR1 SQVTM and CDR2 ANQGSEA. The CDR3 coding sequence is TGCAGCGTTGATGGGGGGCTCGGCGGCTACACCTTC. Its translation is CSVDGGLGGYTF.

The chain uses TRBV5-6 and TRBJ1-4, with D hard to call. Between the trimmed V and J ends, which lost 0 bases and 8 bases, there was a span of 8 bases. From germline, CDR1 is SGHDT and CDR2 YYEEEE. This CDR3 contains 13 residues. The CDR3 loop reads CASSLGEGEKLFF. CDR3 nucleotide sequence: TGTGCCAGCAGCTTGGGGGAGGGCGAAAAACTGTTTTTT. Based on the CDR3 plus reference TRBV5-6 and TRBJ1-4, the full variable domain is DAGVTQSPTHLIKTRGQQVTLRCSPKSGHDTVSWYQQALGQGPQFIFQYYEEEERQRGNFPDRFSGHQFPNYSSELNVNALLLGDSALYLCASSLGEGEKLFFGSGTQLSVL.

The CDR3 loop is CASSPTHLTGGSYEQYF. The CDR3 region has the DNA TGTGCCAGCTCACCGACCCATCTTACAGGTGGGAGCTACGAGCAGTACTTC. The chain has TRBV18 and TRBJ2-7; D may be TRBD1 or TRBD2 (5 bases each). The CDR3 is 17 residues long. V shed 3 bases and J shed 3 bases, with 21 bases lying between them. Germline lookup yields CDR1 KGHSH and CDR2 LQKENI. The full variable domain, completed using reference TRBV18 and TRBJ2-7, is NAGVMQNPRHLVRRRGQEARLRCSPMKGHSHVYWYRQLPEEGLKFMVYLQKENIIDESGMPKERFSAEFPKEGPSILRIQQVVRGDSAAYFCASSPTHLTGGSYEQYFGPGTRLTVT.

The rearrangement joins TRBV2 to TRBJ2-5, with no clear D. Germline V gene lookup returns CDR1 SNHLY and CDR2 FYNNEI. V lost 7 bases and J 4 bases, leaving 7 bases between the germline ends. The CDR3 length is 11 residues. CDR3 DNA sequence: TGTGCCAGCAAATATTCAGAGACCCAGTACTTC. It is translated as CASKYSETQYF. The entire variable domain, with the rest obtained from reference TRBV2 and TRBJ2-5, is as follows: EPEVTQTPSHQVTQMGQEVILRCVPISNHLYFYWYRQILGQKVEFLVSFYNNEISEKSEIFDDQFSVERPDGSNFTLKIRSTKLEDSAMYFCASKYSETQYFGPGTRLLVL.

The rearrangement joins TRBV5-4 to TRBJ2-7; 10 bases agree with TRBD2. The germline V gene has CDR1 SGHNT and CDR2 YYREEE (reference sequence). The CDR3 covers 15 residues. Losses at the gene ends were 0 bases for V and 5 bases for J; bases not matched to a gene: 5. CDR3 sequence: CASSLGAGGVDEQYF. The CDR3, as DNA: TGTGCCAGCAGCTTGGGAGCGGGAGGGGTCGACGAGCAGTACTTC.

The chain carries TRBV27 and TRBJ2-7; 9 bases fit TRBD1. The CDR3 length is 12 residues. The junction had 6 bases not matched to a gene; V was cut back by 10 bases and J by 5 bases. Germline V gene data show CDR1 as MNHEY and CDR2 as SMNVEV (reference sequence). CDR3: CATGTGIDEQYF. The CDR3 nucleotides read TGTGCCACCGGGACAGGGATCGACGAGCAGTACTTC.

V is TRBV7-2 and J is TRBJ2-3; D uncertain. The CDR3 extends over 11 amino acids. Trimming took off 7 bases at V and 1 base at J, with 3 bases between the two ends. The germline gives CDR1 SGHTA, CDR2 FQGNSA. The CDR3 loop is CASTGTDTQYF. The CDR3 DNA sequence: TGTGCCAGCACCGGCACAGATACGCAGTATTTT.

This clone was counted once. The rearrangement links TRBV6-5 to TRBJ1-1; TRBD1 might be the D (5 bases). Trimming removed 0 bases from V and 3 bases from J, with 14 bases in between. From germline, CDR1 is MNHEY and CDR2 SVGAGI. The CDR3 has 16 residues. The CDR3 here is CASSYSTGPRDTEAFF. CDR3 nucleotides: TGTGCCAGCAGTTACTCAACAGGCCCCCGGGACACTGAAGCTTTCTTT.

The chain employs TRBV7-9 and TRBJ1-2, with 9 bases that match TRBD1. The germline CDR1 and CDR2 sequences are SEHNR and FQNEAQ (reference sequence). This CDR3 has 16 amino acids. V dropped 10 bases and J dropped 0; count of bases not matched to a gene: 12. The CDR3 is CATRGTGFPPNYGYTF. CDR3 nucleotide sequence: TGTGCCACCAGGGGGACAGGGTTTCCCCCTAACTATGGCTACACCTTC.

The chain has TRBV19 and TRBJ2-7; D is possibly TRBD1 or TRBD2 (5 bases each). Germline V gene lookup returns CDR1 LNHDA and CDR2 SQIVND (reference sequence). The V and J ends lost 11 bases and 6 bases respectively, with 20 bases between them. The CDR3 length is 13 residues. The CDR3 reads CASNDRGVGEQYF. As DNA, the CDR3 is TGTGCCTCCAACGACCGGGGCGTAGGCGAGCAGTACTTC.

This clone was recorded a few times. V is TRBV5-1 and J is TRBJ1-1, with 9 nucleotides matching TRBD1. The CDR3 has 16 amino acids. V shed 1 base, J shed 3 bases, and the junction held 7 bases outside the gene matches. From germline, CDR1 is SGHRS and CDR2 YFSETQ. This CDR3 reads CASSLPPTGGYTEAFF. DNA of the CDR3: TGCGCCAGCAGCTTGCCGCCGACAGGGGGGTACACTGAAGCTTTCTTT. The full variable domain, its missing parts supplied by reference TRBV5-1 and TRBJ1-1, is KAGVTQTPRYLIKTRGQQVTLSCSPISGHRSVSWYQQTPGQGLQFLFEYFSETQRNKGNFPGRFSGRQFSNSRSEMNVSTLELGDSALYLCASSLPPTGGYTEAFFGQGTRLTVV.

V gene TRBV28 combines with J gene TRBJ1-2, with a weak D call TRBD1 (5 bases). Germline V gene lookup returns CDR1 MDHEN and CDR2 SYDVKM. Trimming shortened V by 5 bases and J by 6 bases, and 16 bases separated the two germline ends. The CDR3 sequence is 14 residues long. The CDR3 nucleotides are TGTGCCAGCAGTCCGGATCGACAGCCGCATGGCTACACCTTC. This codes for CASSPDRQPHGYTF.